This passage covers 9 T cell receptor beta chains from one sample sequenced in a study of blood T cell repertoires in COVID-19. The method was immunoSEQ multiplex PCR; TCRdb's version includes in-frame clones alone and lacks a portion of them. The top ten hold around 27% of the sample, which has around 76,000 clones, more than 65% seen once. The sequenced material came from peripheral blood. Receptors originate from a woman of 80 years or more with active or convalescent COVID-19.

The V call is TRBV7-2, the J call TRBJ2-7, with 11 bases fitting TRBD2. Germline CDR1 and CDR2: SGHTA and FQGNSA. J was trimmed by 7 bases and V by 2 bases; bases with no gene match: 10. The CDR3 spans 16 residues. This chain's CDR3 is CASSLLAGGSAVEQYF. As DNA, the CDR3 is TGTGCCAGCAGCTTATTAGCGGGGGGGTCCGCGGTTGAGCAGTACTTC. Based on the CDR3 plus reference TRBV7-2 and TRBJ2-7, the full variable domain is GAGVSQSPSNKVTEKGKDVELRCDPISGHTALYWYRQSLGQGLEFLIYFQGNSAPDKSGLPSDRFSAERTGGSVSTLTIQRTQQEDSAVYLCASSLLAGGSAVEQYFGPGTRLTVT.

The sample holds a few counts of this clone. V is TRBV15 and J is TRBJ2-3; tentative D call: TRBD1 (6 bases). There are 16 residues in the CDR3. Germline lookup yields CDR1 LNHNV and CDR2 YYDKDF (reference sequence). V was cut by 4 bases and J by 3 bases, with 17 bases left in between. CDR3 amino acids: CATSMKTGYGTDTQYF. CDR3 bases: TGTGCCACCAGCATGAAAACAGGGTATGGGACAGATACGCAGTATTTT. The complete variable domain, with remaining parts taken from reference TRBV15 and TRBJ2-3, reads DAMVIQNPRYQVTQFGKPVTLSCSQTLNHNVMYWYQQKSSQAPKLLFHYYDKDFNNEADTPDNFQSRRPNTSFCFLDIRSPGLGDTAMYLCATSMKTGYGTDTQYFGPGTRLTVL.

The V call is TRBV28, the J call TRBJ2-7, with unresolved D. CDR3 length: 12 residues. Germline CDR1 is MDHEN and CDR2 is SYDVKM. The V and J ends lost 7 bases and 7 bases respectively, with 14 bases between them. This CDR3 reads CASTKSAREQYF. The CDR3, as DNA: TGTGCCAGCACCAAATCCGCGCGGGAGCAGTACTTC.

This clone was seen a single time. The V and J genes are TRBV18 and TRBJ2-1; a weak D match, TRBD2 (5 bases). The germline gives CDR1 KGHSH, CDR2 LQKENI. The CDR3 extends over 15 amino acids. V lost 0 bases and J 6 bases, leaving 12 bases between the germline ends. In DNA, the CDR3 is TGTGCCAGCTCACCACCATCTCGCCGGGGCAATGAGCAGTTCTTC. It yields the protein CASSPPSRRGNEQFF.

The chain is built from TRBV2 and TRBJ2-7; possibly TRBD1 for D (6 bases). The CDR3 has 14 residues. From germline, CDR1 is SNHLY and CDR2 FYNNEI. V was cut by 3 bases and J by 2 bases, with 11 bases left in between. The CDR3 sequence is CASSEARGPYEQYF. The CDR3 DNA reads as TGTGCCAGCAGTGAGGCCAGGGGTCCCTACGAGCAGTACTTC.

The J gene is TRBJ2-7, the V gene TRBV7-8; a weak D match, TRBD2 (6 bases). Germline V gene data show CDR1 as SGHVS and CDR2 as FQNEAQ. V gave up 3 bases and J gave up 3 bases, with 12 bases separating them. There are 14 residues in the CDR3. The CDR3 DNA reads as TGTGCCAGCAGCTTCGAAGGTAGCGGCTACGAGCAGTACTTC. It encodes CASSFEGSGYEQYF.

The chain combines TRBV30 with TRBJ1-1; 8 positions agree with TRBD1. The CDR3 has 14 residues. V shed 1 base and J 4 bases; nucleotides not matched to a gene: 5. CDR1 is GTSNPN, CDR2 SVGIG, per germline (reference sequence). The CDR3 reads CAWSATDRGTEAFF. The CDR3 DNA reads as TGTGCCTGGAGTGCTACTGACAGGGGCACTGAAGCTTTCTTT.

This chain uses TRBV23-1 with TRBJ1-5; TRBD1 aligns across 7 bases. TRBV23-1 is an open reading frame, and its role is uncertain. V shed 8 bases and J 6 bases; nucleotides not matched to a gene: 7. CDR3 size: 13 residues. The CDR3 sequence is CASPTGLGQPQHF. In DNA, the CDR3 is TGCGCCAGCCCGACAGGGTTGGGTCAGCCCCAGCATTTT.

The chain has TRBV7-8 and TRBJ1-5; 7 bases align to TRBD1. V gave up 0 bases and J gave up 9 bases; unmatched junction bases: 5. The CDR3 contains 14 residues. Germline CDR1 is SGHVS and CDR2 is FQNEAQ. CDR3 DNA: TGTGCCAGCAGCTTAGCACAGGGGTCGGGGCCCCAGCATTTT. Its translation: CASSLAQGSGPQHF.